The present entry profiles one T cell receptor (beta chain) with its context. V was cut by 7 bases and J by 2 bases, with 13 bases left in between. This CDR3 has 13 residues. Germline V CDR1 and CDR2: SQVTM, ANQGSEA. Using unique molecular identifiers, the investigators prepared the TCRbeta library. Each CDR3 protein gets one entry after TCRdb re-called the PCR reads with MiXCR. The sample comprises about 540,000 distinct CDR3 sequences, approximately 20% of which are singletons, and about 3.1% rests with the top ten. This record comes from a study of T-cell reconstitution after alpha-beta-depleted transplantation in children.

The TCR originated in a human donor who donated a stem cell graft to a child with acute lymphoblastic leukemia. Specimen: PBMCs from the stem cell graft donor, collected from the stem cell graft. This chain uses TRBV29-1 with TRBJ2-3; tentatively, D is TRBD1 or TRBD2 (5 bases each). The DNA for the CDR3 is TGCAGCGGATCGGGACGGCTCACAGATACGCAGTATTTT. Amino acids: CSGSGRLTDTQYF.